Shown below are 8 T cell receptor beta chains from a single sample sequenced in a study of CD8 T cells in Susac syndrome. Reverse transcription of roughly 0.45 to 1 ug RNA was carried out with random hexamers. Using its own MiXCR run on the immunoSEQ multiplex PCR reads, TCRdb lists one record per CDR3 protein. The sample has some 52,000 distinct CDR3 sequences, just over 90% seen once. What was sequenced was CD8+ T cells from PBMCs. All receptors come from a human donor with multiple sclerosis.

The chain has TRBV9 and TRBJ1-1; perhaps TRBD1 as D (5 bases). This CDR3 comprises 14 residues. V was trimmed by 4 bases and J by 1 base, leaving 11 bases between them. Germline lookup yields CDR1 SGDLS and CDR2 YYNGEE. The CDR3 region is CASSSQVTNTEAFF. The CDR3 bases are TGTGCCAGCAGCTCACAGGTAACGAACACTGAAGCTTTCTTT.

This chain connects TRBV28 to TRBJ2-1; 12 bases map to TRBD2. The germline gives CDR1 MDHEN, CDR2 SYDVKM. CDR3 length: 15 residues. After removal of 4 bases from V and 10 bases from J, the junction contained 8 bases not matched to a gene. CDR3 nucleotide sequence: TGTGCCAGCAGTTACGGGACTAGCGGGCGGGGGGAGCAGTTCTTC. Translated, it gives CASSYGTSGRGEQFF.

The rearrangement links TRBV6-5 to TRBJ2-5; 8 bases are a match to TRBD1. V trimming: 3 bases; J trimming: 1 base; junction bases outside the gene matches: 4. The CDR3 sequence is 15 residues long. Germline V CDR1 and CDR2: MNHEY, SVGAGI. The CDR3 protein is CASSYTGGTQETQYF. The CDR3 coding sequence is TGTGCCAGCAGTTATACAGGGGGAACCCAAGAGACCCAGTACTTC.

The chain links TRBV3-1 to TRBJ2-2; 9 bases match TRBD2. V shed 0 bases and J 2 bases; nucleotides not matched to a gene: 7. The CDR3 is 18 amino acids. Germline CDR1 is LGHDT and CDR2 is YNNKEL (reference sequence). DNA of the CDR3: TGTGCCAGCAGCCAAGATCCGAGCGGGGGGCGTAACACCGGGGAGCTGTTTTTT. Protein sequence: CASSQDPSGGRNTGELFF.

This clonotype has just one count. J is TRBJ2-3 and V is TRBV6-1; 7 bases line up with TRBD1. Looked up from germline, CDR1 is MNHNS and CDR2 is SASEGT. This CDR3 has 15 amino acids. J lost 2 bases, V lost 3 bases, and 5 bases had no gene match. In nucleotides, the CDR3 is TGTGCCAGCAGTGATGGTAGGGGGCACACAGATACGCAGTATTTT. It encodes CASSDGRGHTDTQYF.

The chain couples TRBV4-3 to TRBJ1-6, with D unclear. Deletions cut 0 bases from V and 6 bases from J, with 9 bases between. The germline CDR1 and CDR2 sequences are LGHNA and YSLEER. The CDR3 is made up of 15 amino acids. The CDR3 nucleotides read TGCGCCAGCAGCCAAGATAGGGTGGTTAATTCACCCCTCCACTTT. Its protein product is CASSQDRVVNSPLHF.

This chain joins TRBV15 and TRBJ1-1; no definite D call. Trimming left V 1 base short and J 2 bases short, with 8 bases between. The CDR3 totals 14 residues. Germline loops: CDR1 LNHNV, CDR2 YYDKDF (reference sequence). Written as DNA, the CDR3 is TGTGCCACCAGCAGAGTTAACAGTAACACTGAAGCTTTCTTT. This codes for CATSRVNSNTEAFF.

J is TRBJ1-6 and V is TRBV15; D gene ambiguous. V lost 5 bases, J lost 17 bases, and 16 bases lay in between. Germline CDR1 reads LNHNV; CDR2 reads YYDKDF (reference sequence). This CDR3 has 12 residues. CDR3 nucleotides: TGTGCCACCAGCCAAGACCACGGCCTAATCCACTTT. This encodes CATSQDHGLIHF.